The TCR beta chain described here comes from a study of blood T cell repertoires in COVID-19. The CDR3 covers 16 residues. The V end was cut by 0 bases, the J end by 0 bases, with 9 bases between. Germline loops: CDR1 MNHEY, CDR2 SVGAGI. Clones were sequenced by immunoSEQ multiplex PCR, and TCRdb holds only the in-frame ones, with some missing. Counted here are 130,000 or so clones, 80% to 90% occurring once; the ten biggest clones make up 5.5% to 6%. The chain joins TRBV6-5 to TRBJ1-3; D is ambiguous. Material for sequencing was peripheral blood. The TCR comes from a man older than 75 with active or convalescent COVID-19. DNA for the CDR3: TGTGCCAGCAGTTACTCGGGCGGACTCTCTGGAAACACCATATATTTT. Translating gives CASSYSGGLSGNTIYF.